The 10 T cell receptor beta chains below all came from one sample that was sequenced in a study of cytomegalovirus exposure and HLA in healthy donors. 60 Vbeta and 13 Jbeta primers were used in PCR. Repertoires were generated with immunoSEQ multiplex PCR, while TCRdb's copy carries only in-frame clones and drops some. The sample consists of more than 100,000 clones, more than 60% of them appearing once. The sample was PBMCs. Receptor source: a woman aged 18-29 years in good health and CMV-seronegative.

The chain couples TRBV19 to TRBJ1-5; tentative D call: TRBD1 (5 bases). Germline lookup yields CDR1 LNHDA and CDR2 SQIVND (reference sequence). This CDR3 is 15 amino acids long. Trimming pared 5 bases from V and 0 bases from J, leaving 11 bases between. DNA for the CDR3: TGTGCCAGTAGTGGGGGGTTGAGTAGCAATCAGCCCCAGCATTTT. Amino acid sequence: CASSGGLSSNQPQHF.

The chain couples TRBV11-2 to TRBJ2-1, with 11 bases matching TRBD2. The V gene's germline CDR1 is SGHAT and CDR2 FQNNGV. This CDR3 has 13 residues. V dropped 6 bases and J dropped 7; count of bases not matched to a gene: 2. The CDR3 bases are TGTGCCAGCAGACTAGCGGGAGAGAATGAGCAGTTCTTC. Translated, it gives CASRLAGENEQFF. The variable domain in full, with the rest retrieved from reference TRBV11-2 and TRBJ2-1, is EAGVAQSPRYKIIEKRQSVAFWCNPISGHATLYWYQQILGQGPKLLIQFQNNGVVDDSQLPKDRFSAERLKGVDSTLKIQPAKLEDSAVYLCASRLAGENEQFFGPGTRLTVL.

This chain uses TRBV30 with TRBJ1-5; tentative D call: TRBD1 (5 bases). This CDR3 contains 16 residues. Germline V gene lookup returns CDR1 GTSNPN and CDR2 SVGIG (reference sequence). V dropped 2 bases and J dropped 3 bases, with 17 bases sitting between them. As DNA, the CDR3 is TGTGCCTGGAGTATTTGGGGTAGGGGTATCAATCAGCCCCAGCATTTT. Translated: CAWSIWGRGINQPQHF.

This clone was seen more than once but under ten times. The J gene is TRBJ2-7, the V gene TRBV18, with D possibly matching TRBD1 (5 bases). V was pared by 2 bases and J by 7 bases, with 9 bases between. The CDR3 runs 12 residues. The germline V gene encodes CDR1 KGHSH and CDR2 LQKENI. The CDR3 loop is CASSPSGNEQYF. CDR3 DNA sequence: TGTGCCAGCTCACCATCAGGGAATGAGCAGTACTTC.

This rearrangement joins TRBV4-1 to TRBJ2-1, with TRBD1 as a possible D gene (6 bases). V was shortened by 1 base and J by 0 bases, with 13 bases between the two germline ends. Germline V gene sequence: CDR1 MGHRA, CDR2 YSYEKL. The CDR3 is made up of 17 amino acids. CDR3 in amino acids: CASSQATDRSSYNEQFF. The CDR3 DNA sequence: TGCGCCAGCAGCCAAGCGACCGACAGGAGCTCCTACAATGAGCAGTTCTTC.

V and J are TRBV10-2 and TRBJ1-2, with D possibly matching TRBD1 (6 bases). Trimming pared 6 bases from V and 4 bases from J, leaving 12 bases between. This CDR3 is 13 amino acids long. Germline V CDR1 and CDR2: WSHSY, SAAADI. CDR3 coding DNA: TGCGCCAGCAGGACCCTGGACAGCTATGGCTACACCTTC. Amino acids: CASRTLDSYGYTF.

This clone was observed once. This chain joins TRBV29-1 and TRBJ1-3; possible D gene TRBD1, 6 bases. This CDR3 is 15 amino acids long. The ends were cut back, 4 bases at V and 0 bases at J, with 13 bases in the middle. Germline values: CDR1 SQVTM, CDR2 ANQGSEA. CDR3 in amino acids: CSVGSGESSGNTIYF. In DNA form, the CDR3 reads TGCAGCGTTGGATCAGGGGAAAGCTCTGGAAACACCATATATTTT.

CDR3 DNA sequence: TGCGCCAGCAGCTTGGCCACGACTAACTCCTACAATGAGCAGTTCTTC. The encoded protein is CASSLATTNSYNEQFF. This chain uses TRBV5-1 with TRBJ2-1, with a tentative D call TRBD2 (5 bases). Germline values: CDR1 SGHRS, CDR2 YFSETQ. Trimming took 0 bases from V and 0 from J, leaving 10 bases between them. The CDR3 is made up of 16 amino acids.

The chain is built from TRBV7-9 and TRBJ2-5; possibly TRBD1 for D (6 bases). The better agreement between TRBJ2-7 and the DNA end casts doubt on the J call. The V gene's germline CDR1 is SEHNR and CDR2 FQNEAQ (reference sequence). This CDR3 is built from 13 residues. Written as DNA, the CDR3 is TGTGCCAGCAGCGTACAGGGCACCTACGAGCAGTACTTC. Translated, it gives CASSVQGTYEQYF.

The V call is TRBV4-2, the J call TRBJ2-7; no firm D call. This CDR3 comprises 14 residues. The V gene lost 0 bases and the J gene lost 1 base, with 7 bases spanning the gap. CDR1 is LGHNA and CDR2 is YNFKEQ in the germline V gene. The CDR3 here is CASSQDGSSYEQYF. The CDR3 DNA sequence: TGTGCCAGCAGCCAAGACGGTTCTTCCTACGAGCAGTACTTC.